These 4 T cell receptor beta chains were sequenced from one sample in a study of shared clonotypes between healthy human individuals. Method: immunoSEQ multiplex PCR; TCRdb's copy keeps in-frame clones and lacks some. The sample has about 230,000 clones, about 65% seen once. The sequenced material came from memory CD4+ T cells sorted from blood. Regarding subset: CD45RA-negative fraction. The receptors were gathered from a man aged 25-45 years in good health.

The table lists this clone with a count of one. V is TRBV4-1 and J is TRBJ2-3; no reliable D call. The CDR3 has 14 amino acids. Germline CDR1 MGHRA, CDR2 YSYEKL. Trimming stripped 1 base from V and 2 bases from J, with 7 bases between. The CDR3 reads CASSQAQTTDTQYF. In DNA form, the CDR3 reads TGCGCCAGCAGCCAAGCCCAGACCACAGATACGCAGTATTTT.

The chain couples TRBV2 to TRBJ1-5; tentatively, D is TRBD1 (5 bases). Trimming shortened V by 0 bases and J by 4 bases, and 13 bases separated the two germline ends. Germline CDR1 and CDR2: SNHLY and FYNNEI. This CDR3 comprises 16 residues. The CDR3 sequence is CASSEAGQGGNQPQHF. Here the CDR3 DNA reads TGTGCCAGCAGTGAAGCTGGCCAGGGTGGGAATCAGCCCCAGCATTTT.

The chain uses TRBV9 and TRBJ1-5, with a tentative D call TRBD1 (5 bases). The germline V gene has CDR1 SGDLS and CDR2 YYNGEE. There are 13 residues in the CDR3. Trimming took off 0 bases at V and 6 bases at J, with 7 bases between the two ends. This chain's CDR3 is CASSVEGVQPQHF. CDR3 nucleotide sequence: TGTGCCAGCAGCGTAGAAGGGGTTCAGCCCCAGCATTTT. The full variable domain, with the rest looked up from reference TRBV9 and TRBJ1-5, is DSGVTQTPKHLITATGQRVTLRCSPRSGDLSVYWYQQSLDQGLQFLIQYYNGEERAKGNILERFSAQQFPDLHSELNLSSLELGDSALYFCASSVEGVQPQHFGDGTRLSIL.

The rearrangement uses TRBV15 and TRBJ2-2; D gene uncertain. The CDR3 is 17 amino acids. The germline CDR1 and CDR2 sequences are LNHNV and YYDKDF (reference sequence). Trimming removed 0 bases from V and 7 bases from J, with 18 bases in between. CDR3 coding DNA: TGTGCCACCAGCAGAGATTTACACACCAACCCCGGCGGGGAGCTGTTTTTT. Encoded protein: CATSRDLHTNPGGELFF.